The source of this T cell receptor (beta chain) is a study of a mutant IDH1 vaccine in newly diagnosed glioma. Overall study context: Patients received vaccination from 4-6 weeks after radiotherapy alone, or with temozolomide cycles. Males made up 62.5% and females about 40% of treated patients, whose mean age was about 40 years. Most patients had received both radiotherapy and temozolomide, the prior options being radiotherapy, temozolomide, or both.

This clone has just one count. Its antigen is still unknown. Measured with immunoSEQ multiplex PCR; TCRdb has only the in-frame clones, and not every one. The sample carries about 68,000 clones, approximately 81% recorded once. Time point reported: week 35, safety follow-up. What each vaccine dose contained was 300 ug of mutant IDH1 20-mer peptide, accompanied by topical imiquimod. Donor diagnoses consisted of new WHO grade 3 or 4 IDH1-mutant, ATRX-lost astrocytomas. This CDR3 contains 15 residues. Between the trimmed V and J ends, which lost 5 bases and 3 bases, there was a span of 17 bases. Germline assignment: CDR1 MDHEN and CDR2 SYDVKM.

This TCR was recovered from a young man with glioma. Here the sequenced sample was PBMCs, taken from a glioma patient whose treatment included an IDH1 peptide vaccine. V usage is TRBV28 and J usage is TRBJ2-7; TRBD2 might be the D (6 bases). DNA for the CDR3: TGTGCCAGCAGTCTCGGAGGGGTAGGGGTCTACGAGCAGTACTTC. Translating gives CASSLGGVGVYEQYF.